The clone carrying this T cell receptor beta chain was recorded a few times. This specimen belongs to a study of patients and donors after allogeneic stem cell transplantation. The CDR3 runs to 16 residues. V lost 4 bases and J lost 3; bases outside the gene matches: 7. Germline-derived CDR1 and CDR2 are MNHEY and SVGEGT. TCRdb passed the RT-PCR reads through MiXCR, listing each CDR3 protein once. This table has about a million distinct CDR3 sequences, about a sixth appearing once. The rearrangement uses TRBV6-2 or TRBV6-3 and TRBJ2-7; 12 bases map to TRBD1. The receptor was isolated from a human donor who was either an allogeneic HSCT recipient or a stem cell or donor lymphocyte infusion donor (not recorded which). It is not recorded whose cells these are; they may come from a transplant donor. The sequenced material came from blood, either unsorted or a sorted T cell fraction (not recorded which). This chain's CDR3 is CASSFPGQGAVYEQYF. The DNA for the CDR3 is TGTGCCAGCAGTTTTCCGGGACAGGGGGCGGTCTACGAGCAGTACTTC.